This T cell receptor beta chain originates from a study of shared clonotypes between healthy human individuals (dated by TCRdb to the early 2020s). For context, the study as a whole: Three men and a couple of women, aged 18 to 49 years, made up the cohort. Each donor's leukapheresis produced roughly between about 0.9 and 9.5 billion PBMCs. For each donor, CD4 naive and CD4 memory were each run on three plates, CD8 naive on two plates, and CD8 memory on one plate. Libraries were prepared and TCR repertoires were sequenced by different laboratories using diverse techniques, in order to increase sequencing depth and limit assay-specific biases. Blood TCR repertoires of a handful of healthy adults were deeply sequenced to estimate repertoire size and the extent of clonotype sharing between individuals.

V is pared back by 1 base and J by 0 bases, with 13 bases lying between the germline termini. The CDR3 goes from the cysteine to the phenylalanine over 17 residues. The sequence is cut down to CDR3 DNA, 51 bases in frame from base 1. From a lookup of the germline V gene, CDR1 and CDR2 are MGHRA and YSYEKL. Donors were healthy HIV-negative adults with no recently reported acute infections or vaccinations. Every donor was a Caucasian adult residing in Nashville, Tennessee, USA. CD4+ T cells were enriched through magnetic negative selection, after which naive cells were positively selected on CD45RA and the remaining negative fraction served as the memory subset. After blood collection by leukapheresis, PBMCs were isolated using Ficoll-Histopaque density gradient centrifugation and then cryopreserved in the vapor phase of liquid nitrogen. Analytical flow cytometry was used to check the purity and quantity of every magnetically sorted T cell population. Genomic DNA was isolated from every sorted fraction and measured by UV absorbance on a Nanodrop 2000c.

The study at large found these results: Approximately 5% of naive CD4, 3.5% of naive CD8, approximately 2% of memory CD4, and 0.4% of memory CD8 clonotypes were shared across four donors. Higher generation probabilities were observed for clonotypes shared by all four sorted-subset donors than for non-shared clonotypes. Larger estimated clonotype richness was generally found for naive subsets than for memory subsets. Based on pairwise subsampling, the degree of clonotype sharing among donors was expected to be affected by sequencing depth. Even with the large sequencing depth, rarefaction of the sorted-subset datasets indicated that sequencing was incomplete. Sampling was restricted to blood, and TCR repertoires in tissue are likely to differ from TCR repertoires in blood. The genetic and exposure-history diversity represented was limited by the small number of donors.

A word on this clone: Its antigen has not been determined. No base qualities exist here, and no much larger clone lies one base off it.

TCR CDR3 regions were amplified from genomic DNA by multiplex PCR using the deep immunoSEQ assay. Extracted genomic DNA from each cell subset was distributed evenly across all wells of several immunoSEQ 96-well plates, and each plate was treated as a replicate. For sorted subsets, around 0.2 ug genomic DNA, equal to 25,000 to 35,000 T cell genomes, was loaded into each replicate PCR. Purified libraries were quantified with a Qubit 3.0 fluorometer, sized on a Bioanalyzer 2100, and re-quantified with the KAPA Library Quantification kit. A separate single-read 150-cycle Illumina NextSeq 550 flow cell was used to sequence each immunoSEQ 96-well plate. On the study's bioinformatics: Because the immunoSEQ output included only junctional sequences and no quality scores, the filtering could not be the same as the filtering used for full-length reads. Sequences were annotated with PyIR, a Python wrapper for IgBLAST v1.9, using IMGT germline references to assign V/J genes and CDR3. Reads were filtered out if the reads had weak V/J assignments (E-value above 1e-6), no CDR3, stop codons, out-of-frame junctions, or ambiguous translated residues. V3J clonotypes were defined as sequences sharing an identical inferred V gene, J gene, and CDR3 amino acid sequence. Percentage overlap between repertoires was calculated by dividing the number of shared unique clonotypes by the size of the smaller repertoire. Repertoire richness was assessed with RTK rarefaction, the Chao1 estimator, and Recon v2.1 estimates of unobserved clonotypes. Generation probabilities were computed with OLGA for all TCRbeta clonotypes obtained by the gDNA method from a handful of donors. Imported from immuneACCESS, the table was reduced by TCRdb to in-frame sequences with V and J called. These copies leave out some clones; in studies compared against another copy, an unresolved V gene accounts for under half, and the cause of the remainder is not known. Clone size and the V and J calls come from that table; the DNA yielded D and trimming. Here the sample has hundreds of thousands of clones; 73% occur a single time. The ten largest clones add up to around 1.8% of the sample.

The receptor comes from a woman aged 25-40 years in good health. Here the chain combines TRBV4-1 and TRBJ2-4; the D gene cannot be named for sure. The material sequenced was memory CD4+ T cells sorted from blood. Interpreted using the paper, the cell subset or site label stands for: CD45RA-negative fraction. The nucleotide sequence reads TGCGCCAGCAGCCAAGTAAAAGGGCCTCTAGCCAAAAACATTCAGTACTTC. It translates to CASSQVKGPLAKNIQYF.